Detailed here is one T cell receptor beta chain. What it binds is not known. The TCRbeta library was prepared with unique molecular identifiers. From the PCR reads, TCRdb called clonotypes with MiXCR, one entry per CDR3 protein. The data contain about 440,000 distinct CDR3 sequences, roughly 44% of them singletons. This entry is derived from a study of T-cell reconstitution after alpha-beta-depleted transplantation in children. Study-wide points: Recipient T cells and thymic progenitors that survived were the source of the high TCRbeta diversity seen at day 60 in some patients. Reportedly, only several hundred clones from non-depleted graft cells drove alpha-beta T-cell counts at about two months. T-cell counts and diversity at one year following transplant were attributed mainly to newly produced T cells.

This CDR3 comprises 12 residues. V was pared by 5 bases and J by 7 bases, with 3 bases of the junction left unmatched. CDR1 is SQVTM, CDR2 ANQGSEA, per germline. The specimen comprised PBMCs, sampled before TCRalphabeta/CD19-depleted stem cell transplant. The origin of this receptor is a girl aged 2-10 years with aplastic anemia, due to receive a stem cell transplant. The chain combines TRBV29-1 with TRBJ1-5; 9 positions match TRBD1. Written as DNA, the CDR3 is TGCAGCGTTAGACAGGGGGGACAGCCCCAGCATTTT. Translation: CSVRQGGQPQHF.